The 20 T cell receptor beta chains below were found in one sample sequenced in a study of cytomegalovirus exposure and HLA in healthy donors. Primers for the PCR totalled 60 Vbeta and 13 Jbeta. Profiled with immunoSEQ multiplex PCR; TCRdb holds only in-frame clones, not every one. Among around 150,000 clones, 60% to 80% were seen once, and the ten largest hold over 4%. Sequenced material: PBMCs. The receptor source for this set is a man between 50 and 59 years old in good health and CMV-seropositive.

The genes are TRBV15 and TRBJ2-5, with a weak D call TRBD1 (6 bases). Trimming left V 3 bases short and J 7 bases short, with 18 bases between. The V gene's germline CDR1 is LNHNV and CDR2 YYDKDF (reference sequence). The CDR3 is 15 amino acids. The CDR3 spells CATSSPTGPQATQYF. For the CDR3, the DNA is TGTGCCACCAGCAGCCCAACAGGGCCCCAGGCGACCCAGTACTTC.

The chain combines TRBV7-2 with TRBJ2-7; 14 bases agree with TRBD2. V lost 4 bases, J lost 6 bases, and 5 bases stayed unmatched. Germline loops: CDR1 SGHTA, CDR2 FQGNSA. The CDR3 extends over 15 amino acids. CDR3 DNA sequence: TGTGCCAGCAGCTGGACTAGCGGGAGGCATGCCGAGCAGTACTTC. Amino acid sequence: CASSWTSGRHAEQYF.

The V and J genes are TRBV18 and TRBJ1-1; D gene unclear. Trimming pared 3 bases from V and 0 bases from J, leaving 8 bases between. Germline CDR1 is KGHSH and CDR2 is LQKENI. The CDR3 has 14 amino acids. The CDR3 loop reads CASSPQTLNTEAFF. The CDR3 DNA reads TGTGCCAGCTCACCCCAGACATTGAACACTGAAGCTTTCTTT.

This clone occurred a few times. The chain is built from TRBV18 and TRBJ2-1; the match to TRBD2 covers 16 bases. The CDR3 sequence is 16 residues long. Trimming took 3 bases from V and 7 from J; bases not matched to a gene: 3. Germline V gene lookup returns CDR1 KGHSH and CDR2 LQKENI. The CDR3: CASSPGLAGGYNEQFF. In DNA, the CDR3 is TGTGCCAGCTCACCGGGACTAGCGGGGGGGTATAATGAGCAGTTCTTC.

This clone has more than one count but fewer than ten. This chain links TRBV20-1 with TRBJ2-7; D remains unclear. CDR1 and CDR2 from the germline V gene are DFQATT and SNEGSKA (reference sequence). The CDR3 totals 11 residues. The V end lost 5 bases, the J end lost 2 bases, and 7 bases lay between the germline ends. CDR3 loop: CSASTTYEQYF. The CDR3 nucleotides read TGCAGTGCTTCCACAACCTACGAGCAGTACTTC.

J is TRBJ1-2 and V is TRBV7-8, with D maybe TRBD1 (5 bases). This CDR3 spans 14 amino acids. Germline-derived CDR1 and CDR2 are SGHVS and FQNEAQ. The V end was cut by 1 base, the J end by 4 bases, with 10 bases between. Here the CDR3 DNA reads TGTGCCAGCAGCTTAGGGGACTCTCTCTATGGCTACACCTTC. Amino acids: CASSLGDSLYGYTF.

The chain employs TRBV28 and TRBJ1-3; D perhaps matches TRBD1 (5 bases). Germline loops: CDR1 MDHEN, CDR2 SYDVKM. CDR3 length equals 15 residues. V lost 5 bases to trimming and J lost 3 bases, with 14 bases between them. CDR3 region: CASSPRGAGGNTIYF. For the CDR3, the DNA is TGTGCCAGCAGTCCTCGCGGGGCAGGTGGAAACACCATATATTTT.

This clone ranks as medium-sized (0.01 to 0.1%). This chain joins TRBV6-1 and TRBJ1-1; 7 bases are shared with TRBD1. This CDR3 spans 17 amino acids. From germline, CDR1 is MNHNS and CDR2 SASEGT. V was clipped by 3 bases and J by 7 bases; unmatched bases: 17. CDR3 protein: CASSDPISGQGDGEAFF. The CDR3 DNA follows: TGTGCCAGCAGTGACCCTATTTCGGGGCAGGGGGACGGTGAAGCTTTCTTT.

The CDR3 region has the DNA TGTGCCAGCAGCTTCAGGGGGAGCGAAAAACTGTTTTTT. Translated: CASSFRGSEKLFF. This rearrangement joins TRBV5-5 to TRBJ1-4; 7 bases match TRBD1. CDR1 is SGHKS and CDR2 is YYEKEE in the germline V gene (reference sequence). The trim removed 2 bases at V and 8 bases at J, leaving 3 bases unmatched. This CDR3 has 13 residues.

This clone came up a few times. The CDR3: CASSPEEGNQPQHF. Written as DNA, the CDR3 is TGCGCCAGCAGCCCCGAAGAGGGCAATCAGCCCCAGCATTTT. The chain combines TRBV4-1 with TRBJ1-5; no firm D call. Germline CDR1 and CDR2: MGHRA and YSYEKL. The CDR3 sequence is 14 residues long. V gave up 4 bases and J gave up 2 bases, with 9 bases separating them.

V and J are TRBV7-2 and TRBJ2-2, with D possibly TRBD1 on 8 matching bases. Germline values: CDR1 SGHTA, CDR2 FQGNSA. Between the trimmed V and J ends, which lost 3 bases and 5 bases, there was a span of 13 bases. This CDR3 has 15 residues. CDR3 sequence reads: CASSFRGRETGELFF. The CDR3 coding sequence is TGTGCCAGCAGCTTCAGGGGGCGGGAGACCGGGGAGCTGTTTTTT.

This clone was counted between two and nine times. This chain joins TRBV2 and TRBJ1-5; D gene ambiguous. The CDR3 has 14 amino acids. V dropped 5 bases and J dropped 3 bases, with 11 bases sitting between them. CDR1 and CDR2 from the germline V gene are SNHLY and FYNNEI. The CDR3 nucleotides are TGTGCCAGCAGTCACCGGGTCCTCAATCAGCCCCAGCATTTT. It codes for CASSHRVLNQPQHF.

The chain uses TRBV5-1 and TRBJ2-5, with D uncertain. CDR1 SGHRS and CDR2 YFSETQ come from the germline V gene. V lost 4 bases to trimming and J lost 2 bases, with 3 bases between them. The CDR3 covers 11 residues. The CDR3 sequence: CASSPQETQYF. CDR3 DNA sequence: TGCGCCAGCAGCCCTCAAGAGACCCAGTACTTC.

For the CDR3, the DNA is TGTGCCAGCAGGTTACGACAGGGTGGTCAGCCCCAGCATTTT. It is translated as CASRLRQGGQPQHF. The chain recombines TRBV27 with TRBJ1-5, with 7 positions matching TRBD1. The CDR3 runs to 14 residues. The germline gives CDR1 MNHEY, CDR2 SMNVEV (reference sequence). Trimming cost V 6 bases and J 6 bases; bases outside gene matches: 8.

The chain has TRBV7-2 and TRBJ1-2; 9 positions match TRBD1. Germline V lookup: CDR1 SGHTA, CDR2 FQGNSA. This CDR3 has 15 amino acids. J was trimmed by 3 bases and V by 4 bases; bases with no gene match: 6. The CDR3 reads CASSSPRTGDYGYTF. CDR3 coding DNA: TGTGCCAGCAGCTCCCCCCGGACAGGGGACTATGGCTACACCTTC.

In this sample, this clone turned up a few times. The CDR3: CASSLGLSNTQYF. Written as DNA, the CDR3 is TGTGCCAGCAGCTTGGGCCTCTCAAATACGCAGTATTTT. This sequence joins TRBV7-9 and TRBJ2-3; no definite D call. The germline CDR1 and CDR2 sequences are SEHNR and FQNEAQ (reference sequence). V was trimmed by 3 bases and J by 7 bases, leaving 11 bases between them. There are 13 residues in the CDR3.

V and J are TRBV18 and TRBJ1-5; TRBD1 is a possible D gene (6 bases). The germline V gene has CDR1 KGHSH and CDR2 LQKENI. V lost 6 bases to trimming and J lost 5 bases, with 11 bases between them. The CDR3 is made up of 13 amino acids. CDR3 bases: TGTGCCAGCTCTCAGGGGCGCGATCAGCCCCAGCATTTT. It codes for CASSQGRDQPQHF.

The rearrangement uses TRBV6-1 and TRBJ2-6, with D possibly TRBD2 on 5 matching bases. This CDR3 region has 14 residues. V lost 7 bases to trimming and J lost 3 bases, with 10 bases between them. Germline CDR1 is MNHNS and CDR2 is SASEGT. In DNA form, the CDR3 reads TGTGCCAGCATCGGAGGCTTTGGGGCCAACGTCCTGACTTTC. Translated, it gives CASIGGFGANVLTF.

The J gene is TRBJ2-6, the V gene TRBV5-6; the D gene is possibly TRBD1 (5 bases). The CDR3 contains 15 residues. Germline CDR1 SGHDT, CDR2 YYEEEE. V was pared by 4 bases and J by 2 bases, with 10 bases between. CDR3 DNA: TGTGCCAGCAGCCCAACAGGAGCTGGGGCCAACGTCCTGACTTTC. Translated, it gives CASSPTGAGANVLTF.

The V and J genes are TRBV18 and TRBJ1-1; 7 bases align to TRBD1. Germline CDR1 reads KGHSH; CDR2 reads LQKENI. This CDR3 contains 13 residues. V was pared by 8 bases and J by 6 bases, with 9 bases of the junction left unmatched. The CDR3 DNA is TGTGCCAGCGGACCCCAGGGGGAGGCTGAAGCTTTCTTT. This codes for CASGPQGEAEAFF.